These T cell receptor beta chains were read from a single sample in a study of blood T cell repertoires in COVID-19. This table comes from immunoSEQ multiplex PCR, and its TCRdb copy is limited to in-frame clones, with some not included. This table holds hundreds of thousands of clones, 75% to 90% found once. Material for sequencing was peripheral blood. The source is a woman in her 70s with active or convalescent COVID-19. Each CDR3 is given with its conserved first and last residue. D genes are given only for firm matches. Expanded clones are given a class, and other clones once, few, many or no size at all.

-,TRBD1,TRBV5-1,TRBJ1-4,CASSLGTGEEKLFF,TGCGCCAGCAGCTTGGGGACAGGGGAGGAAAAACTGTTTTTT
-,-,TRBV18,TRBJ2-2,CASSPPQGSGELFF,TGTGCCAGCTCACCACCACAGGGTAGCGGGGAGCTGTTTTTT
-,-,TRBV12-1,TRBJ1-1,CASSYYRGVGSEAFF,TGTGCCAGCAGCTACTACAGGGGGGTGGGATCTGAAGCTTTCTTT
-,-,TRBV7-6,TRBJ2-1,CASSFRQGSEQFF,TGTGCCAGCAGCTTCCGCCAGGGGTCTGAGCAGTTCTTC
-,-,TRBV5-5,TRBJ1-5,CASSLGGGIGQPQHF,TGTGCCAGCAGCTTGGGGGGGGGCATCGGACAGCCCCAGCATTTT
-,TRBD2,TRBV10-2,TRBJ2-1,CASRRGREGYNEQFF,TGCGCCAGCAGGCGGGGGCGGGAGGGCTACAATGAGCAGTTCTTC
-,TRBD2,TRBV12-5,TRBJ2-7,CASGLGTSGDNEQYF,TGTGCTAGTGGCCTTGGGACTAGCGGGGACAACGAGCAGTACTTC
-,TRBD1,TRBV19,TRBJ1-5,CASSMGTGGSSQPQHF,TGTGCCAGTAGTATGGGGACAGGGGGCTCCAGTCAGCCCCAGCATTTT
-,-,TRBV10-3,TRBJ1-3,CAISAAGAALSGNTIYF,TGTGCCATCAGTGCGGCGGGGGCCGCGCTCTCTGGAAACACCATATATTTT
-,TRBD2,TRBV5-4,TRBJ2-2,CASSLAAGGYTGELFF,TGTGCCAGCAGCTTGGCAGCGGGGGGGTATACCGGGGAGCTGTTTTTT
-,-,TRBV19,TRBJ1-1,CASSTERGRGGNTEAFF,TGTGCCAGTAGCACAGAGAGGGGAAGGGGGGGGAACACTGAAGCTTTCTTT
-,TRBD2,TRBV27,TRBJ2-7,CASSSILAGGWNEQYF,TGTGCCAGCAGTTCCATACTAGCGGGGGGCTGGAACGAGCAGTACTTC
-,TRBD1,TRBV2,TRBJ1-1,CASMGTGTVNTEAFF,TGTGCCAGCATGGGGACCGGGACAGTGAACACTGAAGCTTTCTTT
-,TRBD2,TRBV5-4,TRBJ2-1,CASSPLTSGIWDEQFF,TGTGCCAGCAGTCCTTTGACTAGCGGGATCTGGGATGAGCAGTTCTTC
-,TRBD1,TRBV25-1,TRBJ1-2,CASSEDREGYTF,TGTGCCAGCAGTGAGGACAGGGAGGGCTACACCTTC
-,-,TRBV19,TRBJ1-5,CASSMTDGQPQHF,TGTGCCAGTAGTATGACAGATGGACAGCCCCAGCATTTT
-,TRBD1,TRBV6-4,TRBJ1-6,CASSPGTGYNSPLHF,TGTGCCAGCAGCCCCGGGACAGGGTATAATTCACCCCTCCACTTT
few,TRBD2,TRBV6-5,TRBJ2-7,CASRGTSGVTYEQYF,TGTGCCAGCAGGGGGACTAGCGGGGTTACCTACGAGCAGTACTTC
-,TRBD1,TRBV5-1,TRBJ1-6,CASSLITGGQSPLHF,TGCGCCAGCAGCTTGATAACAGGGGGACAGTCACCCCTCCACTTT
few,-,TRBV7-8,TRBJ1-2,CASSQALFRVFGYGYTF,TGTGCCAGCAGCCAAGCGCTTTTCAGGGTATTTGGCTATGGCTACACCTTC
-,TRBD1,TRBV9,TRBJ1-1,CASSVQGQGRPFF,TGTGCCAGCAGCGTACAAGGACAGGGGAGACCTTTCTTT
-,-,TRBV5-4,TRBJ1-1,CASSLGPNTEAFF,TGTGCCAGCAGCTTGGGGCCCAACACTGAAGCTTTCTTT
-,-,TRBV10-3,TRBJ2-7,CAIRGQSAGLYEQYF,TGTGCCATCAGAGGACAGTCAGCGGGGCTCTACGAGCAGTACTTC
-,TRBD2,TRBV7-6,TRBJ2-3,CASSSWTSATDTQYF,TGTGCCAGCAGCTCCTGGACTAGCGCCACAGATACGCAGTATTTT
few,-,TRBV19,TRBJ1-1,CASSISFRREAFF,TGTGCCAGTAGTATCTCGTTTAGGAGGGAAGCTTTCTTT
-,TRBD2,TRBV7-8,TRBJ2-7,CASSPGLADPYEQYF,TGTGCCAGCAGCCCAGGACTAGCGGATCCCTACGAGCAGTACTTC
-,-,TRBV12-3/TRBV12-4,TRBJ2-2,CASSFGGELFF,TGTGCCAGCAGTTTCGGCGGGGAGCTGTTTTTT
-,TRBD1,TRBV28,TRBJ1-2,CASSGTGKSLGYTF,TGTGCCAGCAGCGGGACAGGGAAGTCCCTTGGCTACACCTTC